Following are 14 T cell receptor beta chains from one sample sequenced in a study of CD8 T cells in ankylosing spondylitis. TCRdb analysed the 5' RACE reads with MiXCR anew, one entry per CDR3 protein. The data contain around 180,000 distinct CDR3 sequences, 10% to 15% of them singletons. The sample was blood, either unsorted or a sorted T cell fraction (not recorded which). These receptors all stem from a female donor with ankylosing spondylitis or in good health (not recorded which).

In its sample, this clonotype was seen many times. Here the CDR3 DNA reads TGCGCCAGCAGCTTGGCCATAGGGACCAAAGAGCAGTTCTTC. This sequence encodes CASSLAIGTKEQFF. The chain employs TRBV5-1 and TRBJ2-1, with D tentatively TRBD1 or TRBD2 (5 bases each). V was cut by 0 bases and J by 10 bases, with 14 bases left in between. The germline V gene has CDR1 SGHRS and CDR2 YFSETQ. The CDR3 sequence is 14 residues long.

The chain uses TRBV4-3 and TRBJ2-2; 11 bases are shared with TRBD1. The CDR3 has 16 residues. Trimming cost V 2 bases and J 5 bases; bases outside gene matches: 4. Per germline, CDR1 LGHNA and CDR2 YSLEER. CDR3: CASSQLDRGQTGELFF. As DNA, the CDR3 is TGCGCCAGCAGCCAACTGGACAGGGGGCAAACCGGGGAGCTGTTTTTT.

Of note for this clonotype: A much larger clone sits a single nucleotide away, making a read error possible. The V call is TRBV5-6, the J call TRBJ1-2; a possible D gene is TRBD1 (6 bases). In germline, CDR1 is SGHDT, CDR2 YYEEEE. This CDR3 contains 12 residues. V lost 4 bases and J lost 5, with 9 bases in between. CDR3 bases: TGTGCCAGCAGCCATACAGGGTATGGCTACACCTTC. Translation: CASSHTGYGYTF.

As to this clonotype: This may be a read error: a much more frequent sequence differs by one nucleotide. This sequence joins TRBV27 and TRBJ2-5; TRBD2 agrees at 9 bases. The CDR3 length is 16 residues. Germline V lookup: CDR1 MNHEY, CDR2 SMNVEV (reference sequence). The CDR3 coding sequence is TGTGCCAGCAGTTTATTCAAGGACAGTCTCGGGACTAGCAGCTGGTTC. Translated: CASSLFKDSLGTSSWF.

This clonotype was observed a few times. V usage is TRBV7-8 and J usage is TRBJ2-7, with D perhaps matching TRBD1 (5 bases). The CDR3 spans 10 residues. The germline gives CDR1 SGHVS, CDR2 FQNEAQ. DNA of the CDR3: TGTGCTGTGGGGCACTACGAGCAGTACTTC. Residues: CAVGHYEQYF.

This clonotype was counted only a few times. CDR3 nucleotides: TGTGCCAGCAGCTTGGCCCCGGGACCCTACAATGAGCAGTTCTTC. This gives the protein CASSLAPGPYNEQFF. The chain links TRBV5-6 to TRBJ2-1; D may be TRBD1 or TRBD2 (5 bases each). Germline assignment: CDR1 SGHDT and CDR2 YYEEEE. V was shortened by 0 bases and J by 2 bases, with 9 bases between the two germline ends. This CDR3 region has 15 residues.

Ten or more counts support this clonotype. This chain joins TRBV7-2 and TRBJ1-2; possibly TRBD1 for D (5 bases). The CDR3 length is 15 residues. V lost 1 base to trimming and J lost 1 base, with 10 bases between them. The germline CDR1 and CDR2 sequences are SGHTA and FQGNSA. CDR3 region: CASSLGRAHNYGYTF. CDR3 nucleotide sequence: TGTGCCAGCAGCTTAGGCAGGGCACATAACTATGGCTACACCTTC. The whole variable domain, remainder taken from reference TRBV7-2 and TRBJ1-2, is GAGVSQSPSNKVTEKGKDVELRCDPISGHTALYWYRQSLGQGLEFLIYFQGNSAPDKSGLPSDRFSAERTGGSVSTLTIQRTQQEDSAVYLCASSLGRAHNYGYTFGSGTRLTVV.

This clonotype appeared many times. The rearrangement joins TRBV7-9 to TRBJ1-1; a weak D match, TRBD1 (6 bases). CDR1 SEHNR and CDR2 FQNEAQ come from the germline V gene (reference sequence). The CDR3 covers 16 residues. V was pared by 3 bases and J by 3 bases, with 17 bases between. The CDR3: CASSLGVAGGYTEAFF. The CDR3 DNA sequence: TGTGCCAGCAGCTTGGGGGTCGCGGGGGGCTACACTGAAGCTTTCTTT.

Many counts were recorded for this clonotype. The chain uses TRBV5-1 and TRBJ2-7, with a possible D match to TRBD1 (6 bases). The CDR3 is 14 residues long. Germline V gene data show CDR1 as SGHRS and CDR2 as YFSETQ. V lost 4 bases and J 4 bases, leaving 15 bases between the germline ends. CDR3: CASSLEGTIYEQYF. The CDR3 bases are TGCGCCAGCAGCCTTGAAGGGACAATATACGAGCAGTACTTC. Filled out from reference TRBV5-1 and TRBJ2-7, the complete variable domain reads KAGVTQTPRYLIKTRGQQVTLSCSPISGHRSVSWYQQTPGQGLQFLFEYFSETQRNKGNFPGRFSGRQFSNSRSEMNVSTLELGDSALYLCASSLEGTIYEQYFGPGTRLTVT.

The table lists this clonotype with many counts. CDR3 DNA sequence: TGTGCCACCAGCAGGGGTCAGGGGCCCACAGATACGCAGTATTTT. Its protein product is CATSRGQGPTDTQYF. V usage is TRBV15 and J usage is TRBJ2-3; D is possibly TRBD1 (6 bases). There are 15 residues in the CDR3. CDR1 is LNHNV, CDR2 YYDKDF, per germline (reference sequence). The V end lost 3 bases, the J end lost 2 bases, and 12 bases lay between the germline ends. Looking up the rest from reference TRBV15 and TRBJ2-3 gives the full variable domain: DAMVIQNPRYQVTQFGKPVTLSCSQTLNHNVMYWYQQKSSQAPKLLFHYYDKDFNNEADTPDNFQSRRPNTSFCFLDIRSPGLGDTAMYLCATSRGQGPTDTQYFGPGTRLTVL.

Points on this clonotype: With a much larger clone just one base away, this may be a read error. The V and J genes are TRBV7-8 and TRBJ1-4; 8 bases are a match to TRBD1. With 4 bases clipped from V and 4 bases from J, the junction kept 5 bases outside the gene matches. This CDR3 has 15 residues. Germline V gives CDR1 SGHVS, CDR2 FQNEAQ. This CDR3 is CASSSGQEFNEKLFF. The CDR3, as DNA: TGTGCCAGCAGCTCGGGACAGGAATTTAATGAAAAACTGTTTTTT.

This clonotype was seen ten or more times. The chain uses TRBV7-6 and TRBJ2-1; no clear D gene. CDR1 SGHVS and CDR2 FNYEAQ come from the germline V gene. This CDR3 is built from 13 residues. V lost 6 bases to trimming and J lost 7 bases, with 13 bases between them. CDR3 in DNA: TGTGCCAGCAGGGCCCCTCCCCATAATGAGCAGTTCTTC. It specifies CASRAPPHNEQFF.

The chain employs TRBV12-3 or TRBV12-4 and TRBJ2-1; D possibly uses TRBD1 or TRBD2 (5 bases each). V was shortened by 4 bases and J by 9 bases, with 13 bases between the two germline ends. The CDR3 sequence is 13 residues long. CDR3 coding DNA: TGTGCCAGCAGTTCCCGTCCTGGGGGTGAGCAGTTCTTC. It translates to CASSSRPGGEQFF.

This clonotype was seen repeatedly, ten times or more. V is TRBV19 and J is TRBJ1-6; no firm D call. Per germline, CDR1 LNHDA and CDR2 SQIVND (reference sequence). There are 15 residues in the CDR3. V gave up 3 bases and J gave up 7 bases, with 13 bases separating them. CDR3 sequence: CASSIRSGSNSPLHF. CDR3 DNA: TGTGCCAGTAGTATCAGATCAGGAAGCAATTCACCCCTCCACTTT.